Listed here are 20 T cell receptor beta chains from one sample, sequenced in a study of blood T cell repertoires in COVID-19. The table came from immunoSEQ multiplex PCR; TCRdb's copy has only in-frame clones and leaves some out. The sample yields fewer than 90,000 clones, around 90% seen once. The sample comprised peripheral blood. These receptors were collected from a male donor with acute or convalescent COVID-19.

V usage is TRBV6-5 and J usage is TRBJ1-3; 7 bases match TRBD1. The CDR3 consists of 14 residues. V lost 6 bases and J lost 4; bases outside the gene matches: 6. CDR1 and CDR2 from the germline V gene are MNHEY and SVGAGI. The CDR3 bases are TGTGCCAGCAGGAACGAGGACAGGGGAAACACCATATATTTT. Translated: CASRNEDRGNTIYF.

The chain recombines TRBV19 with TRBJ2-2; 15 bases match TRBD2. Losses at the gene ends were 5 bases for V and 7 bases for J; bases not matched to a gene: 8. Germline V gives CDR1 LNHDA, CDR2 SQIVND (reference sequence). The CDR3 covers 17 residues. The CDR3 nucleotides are TGTGCCAGTAGTTCGGGACTAGCGGGGGGAAAGAGCGGGGAGCTGTTTTTT. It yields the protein CASSSGLAGGKSGELFF.

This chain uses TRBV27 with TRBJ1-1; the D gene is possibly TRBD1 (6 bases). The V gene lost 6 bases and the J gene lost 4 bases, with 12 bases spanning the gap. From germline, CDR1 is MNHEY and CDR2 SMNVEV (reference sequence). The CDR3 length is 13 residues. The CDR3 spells CASSYREGTEAFF. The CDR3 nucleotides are TGTGCCAGCAGCTACAGGGAAGGCACTGAAGCTTTCTTT.

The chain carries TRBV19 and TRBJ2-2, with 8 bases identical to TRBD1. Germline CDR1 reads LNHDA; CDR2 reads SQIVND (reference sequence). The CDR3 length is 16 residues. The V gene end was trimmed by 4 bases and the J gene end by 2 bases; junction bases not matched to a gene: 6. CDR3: CASSTGQGANTGELFF. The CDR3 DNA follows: TGTGCCAGTAGTACCGGACAGGGAGCCAACACCGGGGAGCTGTTTTTT.

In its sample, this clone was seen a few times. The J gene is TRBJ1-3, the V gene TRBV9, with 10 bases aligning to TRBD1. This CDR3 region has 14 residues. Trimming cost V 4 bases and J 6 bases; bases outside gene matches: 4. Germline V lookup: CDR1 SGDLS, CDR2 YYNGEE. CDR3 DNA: TGTGCCAGCAGCCCAGGGACAGGGGAAAACACCATATATTTT. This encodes CASSPGTGENTIYF. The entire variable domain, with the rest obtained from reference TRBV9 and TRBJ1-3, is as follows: DSGVTQTPKHLITATGQRVTLRCSPRSGDLSVYWYQQSLDQGLQFLIQYYNGEERAKGNILERFSAQQFPDLHSELNLSSLELGDSALYFCASSPGTGENTIYFGEGSWLTVV.

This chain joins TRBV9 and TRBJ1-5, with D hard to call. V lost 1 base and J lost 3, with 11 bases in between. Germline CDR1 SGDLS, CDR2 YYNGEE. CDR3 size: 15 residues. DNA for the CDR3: TGTGCCAGCAGCGTAACTGCAGGCTTCAATCAGCCCCAGCATTTT. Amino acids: CASSVTAGFNQPQHF.

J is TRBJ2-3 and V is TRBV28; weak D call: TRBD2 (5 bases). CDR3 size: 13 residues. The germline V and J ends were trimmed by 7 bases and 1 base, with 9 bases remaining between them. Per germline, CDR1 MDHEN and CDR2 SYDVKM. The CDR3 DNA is TGTGCCAGCACCGAAGCGGGCACAGATACGCAGTATTTT. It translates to CASTEAGTDTQYF.

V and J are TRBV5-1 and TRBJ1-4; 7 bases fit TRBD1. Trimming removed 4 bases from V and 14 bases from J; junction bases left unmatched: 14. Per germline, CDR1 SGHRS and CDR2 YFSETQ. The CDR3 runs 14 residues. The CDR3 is CASSAGTAGLGLFF. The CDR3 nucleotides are TGCGCCAGCAGCGCCGGGACAGCCGGTCTGGGTCTGTTTTTT.

CDR3 residues: CASSRLAVNTGELFF. The CDR3 DNA sequence: TGTGCCAGCAGCCGACTAGCGGTTAACACCGGGGAGCTGTTTTTT. The genes are TRBV11-2 and TRBJ2-2; TRBD2 matches 9 bases. Looked up from germline, CDR1 is SGHAT and CDR2 is FQNNGV. The CDR3 contains 15 residues. The ends lost 5 bases at V and 2 bases at J; junction bases unmatched: 3.

CDR3 loop: CASRQVGEKLFF. CDR3 nucleotide sequence: TGTGCCAGCAGGCAGGTCGGAGAAAAACTGTTTTTT. V usage is TRBV12-3 or TRBV12-4 and J usage is TRBJ1-4; D is uncertain. Trimming cost V 6 bases and J 8 bases, with 10 bases left between them. The CDR3 spans 12 residues.

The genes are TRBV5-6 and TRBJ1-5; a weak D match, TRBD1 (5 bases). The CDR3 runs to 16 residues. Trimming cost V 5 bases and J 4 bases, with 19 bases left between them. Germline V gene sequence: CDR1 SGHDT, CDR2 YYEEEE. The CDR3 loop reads CASSLTQGLGNQPQHF. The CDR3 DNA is TGTGCCAGCAGTCTAACCCAGGGTTTGGGGAATCAGCCCCAGCATTTT.

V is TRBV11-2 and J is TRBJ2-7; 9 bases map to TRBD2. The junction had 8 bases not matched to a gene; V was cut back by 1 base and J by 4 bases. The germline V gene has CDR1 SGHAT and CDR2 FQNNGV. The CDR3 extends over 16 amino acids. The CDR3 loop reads CASSLAASGTHYEQYF. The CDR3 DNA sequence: TGTGCCAGCAGCTTAGCGGCTAGCGGGACCCATTACGAGCAGTACTTC.

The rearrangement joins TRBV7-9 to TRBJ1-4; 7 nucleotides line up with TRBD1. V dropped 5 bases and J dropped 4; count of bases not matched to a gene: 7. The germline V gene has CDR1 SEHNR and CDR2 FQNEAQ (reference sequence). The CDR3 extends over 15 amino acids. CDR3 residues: CASSTGDSNNEKLFF. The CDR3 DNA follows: TGTGCCAGCAGCACCGGGGACAGTAATAATGAAAAACTGTTTTTT.

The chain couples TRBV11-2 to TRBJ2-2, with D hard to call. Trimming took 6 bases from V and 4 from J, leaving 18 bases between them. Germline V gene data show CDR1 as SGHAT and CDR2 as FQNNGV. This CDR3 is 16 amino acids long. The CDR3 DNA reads TGTGCCAGCAGTCCAGGTCCCCGGTCAGGCACCGGGGAGCTGTTTTTT. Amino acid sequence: CASSPGPRSGTGELFF.

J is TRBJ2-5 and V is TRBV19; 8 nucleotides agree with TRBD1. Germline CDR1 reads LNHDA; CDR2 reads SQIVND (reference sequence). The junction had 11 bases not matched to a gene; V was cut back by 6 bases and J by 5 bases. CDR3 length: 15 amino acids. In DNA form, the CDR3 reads TGTGCCAGTAGCTCCGGACAGGGAGTTTGGGAGACCCAGTACTTC. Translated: CASSSGQGVWETQYF.

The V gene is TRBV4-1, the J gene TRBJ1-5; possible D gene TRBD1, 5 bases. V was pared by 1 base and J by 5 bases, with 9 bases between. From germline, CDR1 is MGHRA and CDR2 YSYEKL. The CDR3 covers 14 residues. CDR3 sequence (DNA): TGCGCCAGCAGCCAAGCAGGGTATGATCAGCCCCAGCATTTT. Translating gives CASSQAGYDQPQHF.

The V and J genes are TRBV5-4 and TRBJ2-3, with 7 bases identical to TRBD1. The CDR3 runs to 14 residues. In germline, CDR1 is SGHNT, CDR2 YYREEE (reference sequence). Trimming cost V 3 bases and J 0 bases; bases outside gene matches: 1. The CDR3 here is CASSSQGSTDTQYF. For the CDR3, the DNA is TGTGCCAGCAGCTCACAGGGGAGCACAGATACGCAGTATTTT.

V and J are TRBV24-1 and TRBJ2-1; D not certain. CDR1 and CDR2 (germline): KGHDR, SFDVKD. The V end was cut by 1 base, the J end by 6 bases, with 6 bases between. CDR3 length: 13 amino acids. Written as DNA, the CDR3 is TGTGCCACCAGTGATTTCCTCCCCAATGAGCAGTTCTTC. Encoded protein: CATSDFLPNEQFF.

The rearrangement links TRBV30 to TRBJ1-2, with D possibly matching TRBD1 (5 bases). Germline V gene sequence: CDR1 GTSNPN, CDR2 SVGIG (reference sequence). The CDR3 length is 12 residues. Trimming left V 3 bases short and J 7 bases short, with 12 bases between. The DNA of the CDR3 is TGTGCCTGGAGGTTCGACGGGGGTGGCTACACCTTC. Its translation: CAWRFDGGGYTF. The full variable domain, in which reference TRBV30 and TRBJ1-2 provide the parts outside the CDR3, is SQTIHQWPATLVQPVGSPLSLECTVEGTSNPNLYWYRQAAGRGLQLLFYSVGIGQISSEVPQNLSASRPQDRQFILSSKKLLLSDSGFYLCAWRFDGGGYTFGSGTRLTVV.

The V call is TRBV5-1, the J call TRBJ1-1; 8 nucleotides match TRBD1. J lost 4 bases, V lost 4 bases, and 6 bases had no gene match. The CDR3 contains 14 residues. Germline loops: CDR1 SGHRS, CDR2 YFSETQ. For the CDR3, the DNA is TGCGCCAGCAGCGAGGACAGGGCTTTCACTGAAGCTTTCTTT. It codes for CASSEDRAFTEAFF.